This is a list of T cell receptor beta chains from one sample in a study of blood T cell repertoires in COVID-19. TCRdb's copy holds only in-frame clones and misses some; the assay was immunoSEQ multiplex PCR. The sample carries approximately 230,000 clones, 88% recorded once. Input material: peripheral blood. The receptors come from a woman aged 40 to 50 who had recovered from COVID-19. The CDR3 runs from the conserved cysteine through the conserved F or W. The order of the fields is V gene, CDR3 protein.

TRBV6-1	CASSEGRNTEAFF
TRBV7-7	CASSSRVAGGRKYEQYF
TRBV24-1	CATSDPGTGADTQYF
TRBV9	CASSVTGESNQPQHF
TRBV6-2/TRBV6-3	CASRPTGTVNSGNTIYF
TRBV7-2	CASSSRGRTTGEQYF
TRBV28	CASSSPNLGYYEQYF
TRBV18	CASSPPPGRGSGNTIYF
TRBV9	CASSTMTGNNEKLFF
TRBV19	CAIADGQGRTTGELFF
TRBV7-6	CASSGGQFTGELFF
TRBV18	CASSPRSLYEQYF
TRBV6-5	CASSLRGSGANVLTF
TRBV6-6	CASSPYRKTGASGNTIYF
TRBV11-3	CASSPSGGDQETQYF
TRBV19	CASSTMAGLAHEQYF
TRBV28	CASSEGQRGEKLFF
TRBV7-9	CASSRLAGGSYEQYF
TRBV15	CATSRVSGQIFFGELFF
TRBV18	CASSPWTSGGADTQYF
TRBV6-2/TRBV6-3	CASSYGGTRKFF
TRBV18	CASSQTTGGKFEQYF